The present T cell receptor (beta chain) was sequenced within a study of blood T cell repertoires in COVID-19. The wider study: The United States, Italy and Spain supplied acute and convalescent COVID-19 samples. T cells, B-cell-depleted T cells, or PBMCs supplied cDNA or gDNA.

CDR1 is SEHNR and CDR2 is FQNEAQ in the germline V gene (reference sequence). The CDR3 totals 13 residues. The J segment lost 6 bases and the V segment lost 4 bases, leaving 3 bases of the junction unmatched. Authors' methods: Estimation of nucleated cell counts relied on the amplification of reference gene primers. Measured with immunoSEQ multiplex PCR; TCRdb has only the in-frame clones, and not every one. V, J and clone size reflect that table, while D and trimming were determined from the DNA. The sample yields 150,000 to 200,000 clones, roughly four fifths seen once. V and J are TRBV7-9 and TRBJ2-7; 10 bases are shared with TRBD1. The sequence derives from a human donor with acute or convalescent COVID-19. The donor label of this sample is uncertain. The sequenced sample was peripheral blood. In nucleotides, the CDR3 is TGTGCCAGCAGCTCCGGGACAGGGGCCGAGCAGTACTTC. As protein: CASSSGTGAEQYF.